These 28 T cell receptor beta chains were all obtained from the same sample, sequenced in a study of CD8 T cells in ankylosing spondylitis. TCRdb redid the calling of the 5' RACE reads with MiXCR, one entry per CDR3 protein. The table has 25,000 to 40,000 distinct CDR3 sequences, 7.2% seen once. The sample taken for sequencing was blood, either unsorted or a sorted T cell fraction (not recorded which). These receptors all stem from a male donor with ankylosing spondylitis or in good health (not recorded which).

This clonotype was seen at least ten times. This chain uses TRBV4-1 with TRBJ2-7, with 7 bases matching TRBD2. Germline assignment: CDR1 MGHRA and CDR2 YSYEKL. The junction had 8 bases not matched to a gene; V was cut back by 0 bases and J by 3 bases. The CDR3 covers 16 residues. CDR3: CASSQDVRGRLYEQYF. The CDR3 DNA reads TGCGCCAGCAGCCAAGATGTGCGGGGGAGACTCTACGAGCAGTACTTC.

This clonotype showed up just a few times. A much larger clone lies a single base off, so this may be a read error. This chain links TRBV12-3 or TRBV12-4 with TRBJ2-3, with 9 bases fitting TRBD2. The CDR3 totals 19 residues. The CDR3 DNA follows: TGTGCCATCAGTTTAGAGCGCGGGAGGGCCCCTGTCGGAACAGATACGCAGTATTTT. Its protein is CAISLERGRAPVGTDTQYF.

This chain uses TRBV11-2 with TRBJ1-1; D gene uncertain. With 1 base removed from V and 4 bases from J, the gap between germline ends came to 7 bases. Germline-derived CDR1 and CDR2 are SGHAT and FQNNGV. The CDR3 extends over 13 amino acids. Written as DNA, the CDR3 is TGTGCCAGCAGCTTAGGAACGGGCACTGAAGCTTTCTTT. Its translation is CASSLGTGTEAFF.

This clonotype was picked up many times. The J gene is TRBJ2-7, the V gene TRBV10-3; 11 positions match TRBD1. V shed 6 bases, J shed 0 bases, and the junction held 7 bases outside the gene matches. The CDR3 spans 16 residues. Germline V gene lookup returns CDR1 ENHRY and CDR2 SYGVKD. The CDR3 sequence: CAIRKGTGGNSYEQYF. In nucleotides, the CDR3 is TGTGCCATCAGGAAGGGGACAGGGGGAAACTCCTACGAGCAGTACTTC.

This clonotype showed up many times. The V gene is TRBV3-1, the J gene TRBJ2-2, with 8 bases lining up with TRBD2. With 0 bases clipped from V and 2 bases from J, the junction kept 5 bases outside the gene matches. The germline V gene has CDR1 LGHDT and CDR2 YNNKEL (reference sequence). The CDR3 loop spans 17 amino acids. CDR3 DNA sequence: TGTGCCAGCAGCCAAGAACTAGCGGCGGACAACACCGGGGAGCTGTTTTTT. It translates to CASSQELAADNTGELFF.

This clonotype occurred many times. A read error may explain this, as a much larger clone is one base away. The rearrangement uses TRBV12-3 or TRBV12-4 and TRBJ2-5; 12 bases are a match to TRBD2. The CDR3 sequence is 18 residues long. CDR3 in DNA: TGTACCAGCAGTTCCGCCCGACTAGCGGGAGCCTCCCAAGAGACCCAGTACTTC. Its protein is CTSSSARLAGASQETQYF.

The chain couples TRBV5-4 to TRBJ2-7; 7 bases align to TRBD1. V shed 0 bases and J 8 bases; nucleotides not matched to a gene: 11. The CDR3 covers 15 residues. The germline V gene has CDR1 SGHNT and CDR2 YYREEE (reference sequence). The CDR3, as DNA: TGTGCCAGCAGCTTGGATACAGGGGTCGGACGGAAGCAGTACTTC. Its translation is CASSLDTGVGRKQYF.

This clonotype was observed many times. This chain joins TRBV4-2 and TRBJ2-7, with D tentatively TRBD2 (6 bases). The V gene's germline CDR1 is LGHNA and CDR2 YNFKEQ. The V end lost 0 bases, the J end lost 0 bases, and 15 bases lay between the germline ends. The CDR3 runs to 17 residues. The CDR3 sequence: CASSQDLERGTSYEQYF. The CDR3 nucleotides read TGTGCCAGCAGCCAAGATCTTGAACGCGGGACCTCCTACGAGCAGTACTTC.

The sample holds many counts of this clonotype. The chain recombines TRBV11-2 with TRBJ2-1, with 15 bases aligning to TRBD2. J lost 4 bases, V lost 5 bases, and 12 bases had no gene match. The germline V gene encodes CDR1 SGHAT and CDR2 FQNNGV. This CDR3 is 19 amino acids long. The CDR3 region is CASSAGGLAGGPVYNEQFF. CDR3 sequence (DNA): TGTGCCAGCAGCGCTGGTGGACTAGCGGGAGGGCCGGTTTACAATGAGCAGTTCTTC.

In this sample, this clonotype turned up many times. The rearrangement uses TRBV24-1 and TRBJ2-3; the D gene is possibly TRBD2 (6 bases). Per germline, CDR1 KGHDR and CDR2 SFDVKD. CDR3 length equals 16 residues. V was cut by 7 bases and J by 2 bases, with 18 bases left in between. The CDR3 nucleotides are TGTGCCACCAGCACACCCCGGGCGGGGAACACAGATACGCAGTATTTT. Amino acids: CATSTPRAGNTDTQYF.

The CDR3 DNA reads as TGTGCCAGCAGCTTAGGGTATAGCAATCAGCCCCAGCATTTT. Residues: CASSLGYSNQPQHF. The chain recombines TRBV7-9 with TRBJ1-5; D gene uncertain. V gave up 1 base and J gave up 0 bases, with 4 bases separating them. This CDR3 region has 14 residues. The germline V gene encodes CDR1 SEHNR and CDR2 FQNEAQ (reference sequence).

The sample holds many counts of this clonotype. This chain joins TRBV12-3 or TRBV12-4 and TRBJ2-6; no reliable D call. This CDR3 is built from 16 residues. Trimming cost V 5 bases and J 2 bases, with 13 bases left between them. The CDR3 here is CASSKDVGAGANVLTF. In DNA form, the CDR3 reads TGTGCCAGCAGTAAGGACGTTGGGGCTGGGGCCAACGTCCTGACTTTC.

This clonotype was observed a handful of times. V gene TRBV12-3 or TRBV12-4 combines with J gene TRBJ1-4; D gene uncertain. The length of the CDR3 is 14 residues. V lost 6 bases and J 10 bases, leaving 18 bases between the germline ends. The CDR3 here is CASSPAAAWGKLFF. The CDR3 DNA reads TGTGCCAGCAGCCCCGCCGCGGCATGGGGAAAACTGTTTTTT.

At least ten counts were recorded for this clonotype. V and J are TRBV7-8 and TRBJ2-7; 12 nucleotides align to TRBD2. Germline V gene sequence: CDR1 SGHVS, CDR2 FQNEAQ. V lost 5 bases, J lost 3 bases, and 5 bases stayed unmatched. This CDR3 is 15 amino acids long. This CDR3 is CASSPGTSGYYEQYF. CDR3 bases: TGTGCCAGCAGCCCCGGGACTAGCGGGTACTACGAGCAGTACTTC.

This clonotype is deemed large. The gene calls are TRBV12-3 or TRBV12-4 and TRBJ1-1, with TRBD1 as a possible D gene (6 bases). CDR3 length: 14 residues. The V end lost 1 base, the J end lost 3 bases, and 9 bases lay between the germline ends. This CDR3 is CASSLEGGYTEAFF. CDR3 DNA sequence: TGTGCCAGCAGTTTAGAAGGGGGATACACTGAAGCTTTCTTT.

This clonotype was seen ten or more times. CDR3 sequence: CSARGSYTGELFF. The CDR3, as DNA: TGCAGTGCTAGAGGCTCTTACACCGGGGAGCTGTTTTTT. The chain uses TRBV20-1 and TRBJ2-2; the D is unclear. The CDR3 runs to 13 residues. Trimming stripped 1 base from V and 3 bases from J, with 6 bases between. Germline V gene sequence: CDR1 DFQATT, CDR2 SNEGSKA (reference sequence).

This clonotype was seen ten or more times. V usage is TRBV20-1 and J usage is TRBJ2-7; TRBD1 matches at 10 bases. V shed 5 bases and J 1 base; nucleotides not matched to a gene: 2. Looked up from germline, CDR1 is DFQATT and CDR2 is SNEGSKA (reference sequence). The length of the CDR3 is 13 residues. The CDR3 is CSALDRGSYEQYF. For the CDR3, the DNA is TGCAGTGCTTTGGACAGGGGGTCCTACGAGCAGTACTTC.

This clonotype was observed at least ten times. The rearrangement uses TRBV3-1 and TRBJ2-3; D unresolved. Germline CDR1 reads LGHDT; CDR2 reads YNNKEL (reference sequence). This CDR3 is built from 12 residues. Trimming left V 2 bases short and J 4 bases short, with 4 bases between. The CDR3 DNA sequence: TGTGCCAGCAGCCAAAGGGCAGATACGCAGTATTTT. As protein: CASSQRADTQYF.

This clonotype was counted many times. The rearrangement links TRBV18 to TRBJ2-7; TRBD1 matches 7 bases. The J segment lost 3 bases and the V segment lost 3 bases, leaving 14 bases of the junction unmatched. The V gene's germline CDR1 is KGHSH and CDR2 LQKENI. This CDR3 contains 17 residues. Written as DNA, the CDR3 is TGTGCCAGCTCACCGCTAGAGCGACAGGGATTATACTACGAGCAGTACTTC. It specifies CASSPLERQGLYYEQYF.

This clonotype turned up a few times. The CDR3 region has the DNA TGTGCCAGCAGTGAGAAGGGGGTAAGGGGGATTAGCAATCAGCCCCAGCATTTT. Translation: CASSEKGVRGISNQPQHF. V and J are TRBV2 and TRBJ1-5; the D gene is possibly TRBD1 (6 bases). Germline lookup yields CDR1 SNHLY and CDR2 FYNNEI. V lost 3 bases and J 0 bases, leaving 18 bases between the germline ends. The CDR3 contains 18 residues. Using reference TRBV2 and TRBJ1-5 for the parts outside the CDR3, the full variable domain is EPEVTQTPSHQVTQMGQEVILRCVPISNHLYFYWYRQILGQKVEFLVSFYNNEISEKSEIFDDQFSVERPDGSNFTLKIRSTKLEDSAMYFCASSEKGVRGISNQPQHFGDGTRLSIL.

This sequence joins TRBV5-4 and TRBJ2-7; D not certain. Trimming took off 0 bases at V and 4 bases at J, with 14 bases between the two ends. Germline assignment: CDR1 SGHNT and CDR2 YYREEE (reference sequence). The CDR3 runs to 15 residues. The CDR3 DNA is TGTGCCAGCAGCTTGGATCAACCCGGGCAGTACGAGCAGTACTTC. This codes for CASSLDQPGQYEQYF.

This clonotype was counted at least ten times. This chain connects TRBV20-1 to TRBJ2-7; D uncertain. Germline lookup yields CDR1 DFQATT and CDR2 SNEGSKA (reference sequence). The CDR3 has 15 amino acids. With 0 bases removed from V and 3 bases from J, the gap between germline ends came to 15 bases. The CDR3 spells CSARDPGGWVYEQYF. The CDR3 DNA is TGCAGTGCTAGAGATCCCGGTGGGTGGGTCTACGAGCAGTACTTC.

This clonotype was counted at least ten times. The V and J genes are TRBV27 and TRBJ2-1; 8 bases align to TRBD2. The length of the CDR3 is 15 residues. CDR1 is MNHEY, CDR2 SMNVEV, per germline (reference sequence). The V and J ends lost 3 bases and 8 bases, in that order; junction bases with no gene match: 9. CDR3 DNA sequence: TGTGCCAGCAGTTTCTCAGCGGGAGTAGCATATGAGCAGTTCTTC. It translates to CASSFSAGVAYEQFF.

V and J are TRBV3-1 and TRBJ1-5; no clear D gene. Germline-derived CDR1 and CDR2 are LGHDT and YNNKEL (reference sequence). V lost 4 bases to trimming and J lost 0 bases, with 7 bases between them. The CDR3 contains 14 residues. CDR3 residues: CASSRDYSNQPQHF. DNA for the CDR3: TGTGCCAGCAGCCGCGATTATAGCAATCAGCCCCAGCATTTT.

The chain combines TRBV6-1 with TRBJ1-2; no firm D call. The germline V gene has CDR1 MNHNS and CDR2 SASEGT. Trimming took 6 bases from V and 8 from J, leaving 19 bases between them. The CDR3 loop spans 14 amino acids. The CDR3 loop is CASRFDSGVGGYTF. CDR3 in DNA: TGTGCCAGCAGATTCGACTCCGGGGTGGGGGGCTACACCTTC.

At least ten counts were recorded for this clonotype. The rearrangement links TRBV6-5 to TRBJ2-2; 7 nucleotides align to TRBD1. Germline V gene lookup returns CDR1 MNHEY and CDR2 SVGAGI. This CDR3 has 15 residues. Unmatched junction bases numbered 3, after V lost 2 bases and J lost 3 bases. The CDR3 DNA follows: TGTGCCAGCAGTTACGGCAGGGGGTACACCGGGGAGCTGTTTTTT. The encoded protein is CASSYGRGYTGELFF.

This clonotype was observed many times. The chain carries TRBV6-4 and TRBJ2-1, with 11 bases fitting TRBD2. This CDR3 is built from 16 residues. The V segment lost 0 bases and the J segment 7 bases; nucleotides outside the gene matches: 5. Germline CDR1 MRHNA, CDR2 SNTAGT. CDR3 amino acids: CASSDSPSGRLNEQFF. The DNA of the CDR3 is TGTGCCAGCAGTGACTCTCCTAGCGGGAGGTTGAATGAGCAGTTCTTC.

This clonotype is termed medium-sized. The rearrangement uses TRBV12-3 or TRBV12-4 and TRBJ2-1; D may be TRBD2 (6 bases). The CDR3 spans 14 residues. Trimming stripped 5 bases from V and 6 bases from J, with 14 bases between. Here the CDR3 reads CASSGGWGFNEQFF. CDR3 nucleotides: TGTGCCAGCAGTGGGGGGTGGGGGTTCAATGAGCAGTTCTTC.